The TCR beta chain under discussion was sequenced for a study of cytomegalovirus exposure and HLA in healthy donors listed by TCRdb under 2017. Regarding the research as a whole: An earlier analysis of about 530 of the donors reported approximately 280 Gb of sequence data and 95 million to 140 million unique TCR beta sequences obtained from 180 million or so T cells. An early release covering some 640 HLA-typed donors comprised 250 to 350 gigabases of sequencing data and approximately 80 million unique TCR sequences. The genetic ancestry cluster associated with self-reported Caucasian donors included around four fifths of the 300 to 400 genotyped donors. The aim of the study was to test whether cataloging public T cell receptors could identify signatures of past pathogen exposure. The study used immunosequencing to profile the T cell repertoires of 666 subjects and linked those repertoires to cytomegalovirus serostatus. Along with the 666-subject first cohort, a separate validation cohort of over a hundred different subjects was used. To predict cytomegalovirus infection status, the study combined high-throughput TCR immunosequencing, statistical association of individual TCRs with disease status, and machine learning. In a later analysis, previously published TCR beta repertoires from more than 500 donors were re-analyzed and high-resolution HLA genotyping was added so that TCR occurrence patterns could be studied. Rather than drawing on any new phenotypic data, the later analysis identified candidate immune exposures from TCR beta sequences and the way those sequences occurred across donors. In an earlier analysis of 500 to 650 of the donors, high-throughput TCR beta sequencing was used to judge whether each TCR beta V gene segment behaved as functional or pseudogenic. Alongside the repertoire data, information on donor age, sex, ethnicity and CMV serostatus was compiled. A later genetic analysis used genome-wide SNP genotypes for about 65% of the roughly 670 donors, treating that subset as a discovery cohort. All discovery cohort repertoires had been generated on a single sequencing platform. HLA typing covered class I and class II loci at four-digit resolution. Typing coverage differed by locus: A, B, C, DRB1 and DQB1 were typed in about 620-630 donors, DQA1 in 500 to 550, DPA1 in 600 to 610, and DPB1 in just under 480. Roughly five DR-DQ haplotypes were handled as single units for association and clustering because linkage in the cohort was strong. On average, roughly 200,000 unique TCR beta nucleotide sequences were sequenced per donor among some 430 genotyped donors of the cohort, with 15% to 20% of those sequences being non-productive. Study-wide conclusions, independent of this receptor: HLA typing was unavailable for some donors at each locus, so association tests used only the typed subset. In a later analysis, several top co-occurrence clusters were reported to appear linked to parvovirus B19, influenza, CMV and Epstein-Barr virus. While some public TCRs were present in many individuals, most TCR sequences turned up only very rarely across donors. In an earlier analysis of 587 of the donors, most TCR beta V segments appeared in productive rearrangements about 90% or about 30% of the time, broadly matching IMGT annotations. In the study, some 160 TCR beta chains were listed as associated with cytomegalovirus. Sequencing depth was assumed to be roughly uniform across donors in the presence/absence analyses, though that assumption may not hold. The 87-base-pair reads could not distinguish some IMGT-functional V segments, including TRBV6-2 and TRBV6-3, so those segments were excluded. For the cohort, immune exposure information was limited to CMV serostatus. Because counts were too low, approximately 15 rarely observed V segments, including chromosome 9 orphons, were excluded from the earlier analysis of some 540 of the donors. Compared with the roughly 670-donor mean, donors in an Asian-associated ancestry cluster had fewer N-insertions in productive TCRs, according to a later genetic analysis. Linkage disequilibrium might explain the correlated functional status among segregating V segments, but an unknown experimental factor could not be ruled out. The cohort was sequenced for TCR beta chains only, and without alpha or paired-chain data the features that could be detected were limited. It was suggested by the authors that the approach could potentially be generalized to other disease states and immunological phenotypes. In vitro tests confirmed that three of the cytomegalovirus-associated TCR beta chains recognize cytomegalovirus antigens. A further reported finding was that TCR beta sequences accurately predicted the HLA-A and HLA-B alleles for most subjects in the first cohort. In a later analysis, TCR association rates were found to vary across HLA loci, with the most associated TCRs seen for DRB1 alleles and the fewest for HLA-C alleles. The sequencing pipeline was judged likely to have produced a cluster of highly shared sequence variants as a technical artifact. Specific HLA alleles were associated with 15,000 to 20,000 TCR beta sequences at a false discovery rate of 0.05 in a later analysis. Cytomegalovirus status was reported to be diagnosed by the classifier with high specificity and sensitivity in both the original and validation cohorts. In a later genetic analysis, a missense DCLRE1C variant was associated with V-gene and J-gene trimming of TCR beta chains, and the association was replicated in an independent cohort. Strong co-occurrence of HLA alleles, especially DR and DQ, made assigning TCR associations to individual alleles difficult. A later analysis found that HLA-associated TCR beta chains were more clonally expanded and had lower generation probabilities than equally common non-associated chains. Most CMV-associated TCR beta chains appeared to be HLA-restricted in a later analysis, and the HLA associations seemed to be driven largely by CMV exposure.

The cohort consisted of more than 650 healthy bone marrow donors. At the time of sampling, every cohort member was nominally healthy, though immune exposures that went unrecorded were likely present. The donor was CMV seropositive and belonged to the group of more than 250 seropositive cohort members. A peripheral blood sample was collected from each donor, and TCR beta sequencing was performed on peripheral blood mononuclear cells. The Qiagen DNeasy Blood Extraction Kit was used to extract genomic DNA from the blood cell samples. From cysteine to tryptophan, the CDR3 is 10 amino acids long. Only the CDR3 part of the read is kept: 30 bases, read in frame from the first base. CDR1 MDHEN and CDR2 SYDVKM were looked up in the germline V gene. This clone was observed at least ten times. Its recognized antigen is unknown. The junction and the germline gene differ at one end; a read error may be behind it.

The library was obtained by the immunoSEQ multiplex PCR assay. For the multiplex PCR, a mixture combining 60 forward primers for TCR Vbeta segments and 13 reverse primers for TCR Jbeta segments was used. A multiplex PCR assay on genomic DNA amplified the CDR3 region of rearranged TCR beta genes. The amplified TCR beta libraries were sequenced on the Illumina HiSeq System as 87-base-pair reads. The paper's data handling went like this. A later analysis counted approximately 76 million unique TCR beta chains across the approximately 700 repertoires, and around 9.9 million of these chains were shared by at least two donors. Raw reads were error-corrected and collapsed into unique sequences with a nearest-neighbor algorithm that merged closely related sequences to remove PCR and sequencing errors. CDR3 sequences were aligned to IMGT reference sequences to assign V, D and J gene segments. For a sequence to be retained, a match of at least six nucleotides to both a V gene segment and a J gene segment was required. A rearrangement counted as productive if the CDR3 had no stop codons and remained in frame with V and J, and every other rearrangement counted as non-productive. CDR3 was defined according to IMGT convention as the region running from the second conserved V-encoded cysteine to the conserved J-encoded phenylalanine. The earlier analysis of 500 to 750 of the donors excluded any sequence lacking an unambiguous match to a single V gene segment. In an earlier analysis of some 590 of the donors, a V segment was called functional when productive rearrangements were above 56.7%, and segregating when the standard deviation between donors exceeded 5%. To diagnose cytomegalovirus status from the catalog of TCR beta chain sequences, a statistical classification framework was built. A later analysis assigned V and J genes by comparing TCR nucleotide sequences with IMGT/GENE-DB human TR gene sequences. A later analysis assigned CDR3 sequences and most-parsimonious VDJ recombination scenarios with the TCRdist pipeline. A later analysis defined each TCR beta chain by its CDR3 amino acid sequence plus V-gene family, and excluded reads lacking a unique V-gene family. In a later analysis, 500 to 650 highly shared, low-generation-probability nucleotide sequences were removed to address suspected cross-contamination and a sequencing artifact. In a later analysis, a clonal expansion index for each public chain was calculated from normalized within-repertoire ranks of inferred template counts. Generation probabilities in a later analysis came from a VDJ recombination model fitted to out-of-frame rearrangements, and those results were checked against IGoR. In a later analysis, hypergeometric tests were used to score TCR-TCR, TCR-HLA and TCR-CMV co-occurrence, with a repertoire-size bias correction applied to TCR pairs. A later analysis estimated false discovery rates by permuting HLA or CMV assignments 20 times. In a later analysis, co-occurring TCRs were grouped using DBSCAN, with TCRdist sequence similarity added in when clustering inside HLA-allele-positive subsets. Repertoires with fewer than 30,000 or more than 120,000 public chains were left out of co-occurrence clustering, as were a handful of repertoires with anomalous nucleotide sharing. TCRdb stores this immuneACCESS table with in-frame sequences only. Part of the clones is absent; in the studies checked, under half of the shortfall reflects unresolved V genes, and no reason is known for the rest. V and J calls and clone size come straight from that table; D and trimming were deduced from the DNA. The sample includes approximately 120,000 clones, with around 78% observed a single time. The ten largest clones take up about 4.4% of the sample.

Source material: PBMCs. The receptor chain draws on TRBV28 and TRBJ1-2, with the D gene too uncertain to name. This receptor was taken from a man in his sixties in good health and CMV-seropositive. CDR3 loop: CASSSGFPQW. The DNA sequence is TGTGCCAGCAGTTCGGGGTTCCCCCAGTGG.